These T cell receptor beta chains were read from a single sample in a study of blood T cells in healthy people across ages. MiXCR was run by TCRdb on the 5' RACE reads, yielding one entry per CDR3 protein. The table records 1.5 million to 2 million distinct CDR3 sequences, about 50% of them present only once. What was sequenced was blood. Receptor source: a woman between 35 and 50 years old in good health. Each CDR3 is given with its conserved first and last residue. A D gene is named only where the DNA matches it firmly. Only some rows state a clone size, as once, few, many or a class for expanded clones.

clone size,V gene,J gene,D gene,CDR3 DNA,CDR3 protein
NA,TRBV5-1,TRBJ2-3,TRBD2,TGCGCCAGCAGCTTGTTCGGGGGGGCCTCAACAGATACGCAGTATTTT,CASSLFGGASTDTQYF
few,TRBV9,TRBJ2-6,NA,TGTGCCAGCAGCGTACGAACAGTAGGTACTGGGGCCAACGTCCTGACTTTC,CASSVRTVGTGANVLTF
NA,TRBV3-1,TRBJ1-1,NA,TGTGCCAGCAGCCGATCAGACAGGTCCCCCACTGAAGCTTTCTTT,CASSRSDRSPTEAFF
NA,TRBV4-3,TRBJ2-1,TRBD2,TGCGCCAGCAGCCAAGATATACGGACTAGCGGGAGATGGGACAATGAGCAGTTCTTC,CASSQDIRTSGRWDNEQFF
NA,TRBV10-3,TRBJ1-1,NA,TGTGCCATCAGCCTTCTGCAGGGACCGAACACTGAAGCTTTCTTT,CAISLLQGPNTEAFF
NA,TRBV2,TRBJ2-3,TRBD1,TGTGCCAGCAGTGATTCCCTTGGGTGGACAGGTAGACCAGATACGCAGTATTTT,CASSDSLGWTGRPDTQYF
few,TRBV12-3/TRBV12-4,TRBJ2-3,TRBD1,TGTGCCAGCAGTTTAAGGGGGCGGACCACAGATACGCAGTATTTT,CASSLRGRTTDTQYF
NA,TRBV20-1,TRBJ1-2,TRBD1,TGCAGTGCTAGAGATCGACAGGGATTCTATGGCTACACCTTC,CSARDRQGFYGYTF
NA,TRBV20-1,TRBJ1-2,NA,TGCAGTGCTGGTTGGGGGCTTAACTATGGCTACACCTTC,CSAGWGLNYGYTF
NA,TRBV7-3,TRBJ2-1,NA,TGTGCCAGCAGCCCCGACCTTCTCGGGGAGCAGTTCTTC,CASSPDLLGEQFF
NA,TRBV7-2,TRBJ2-1,NA,TGTGCCAGCAGAGGACAGCTTTCCTACAATGAGCAGTTCTTC,CASRGQLSYNEQFF
NA,TRBV29-1,TRBJ1-2,NA,TGCAGCGGTCTCCAGGGGTATGGCTACACCTTC,CSGLQGYGYTF
once,TRBV28,TRBJ1-5,NA,TGTGCCAGCAGGCGTGAGGCAGCTTATAGCAATCAGCCCCAGCATTTT,CASRREAAYSNQPQHF
NA,TRBV7-2,TRBJ1-2,NA,TGTGCCAGCAGCTCAAGCGTGAACTATGGCTACACCTTC,CASSSSVNYGYTF
NA,TRBV20-1,TRBJ1-1,NA,TGCAGTGCTTTAGATAACACTGAAGCTTTCTTT,CSALDNTEAFF
NA,TRBV6-5,TRBJ1-2,NA,TGTGCCAGCAGATATTTGTCCCCCGGGCAGGGCTATGGCTACACCTTC,CASRYLSPGQGYGYTF
NA,TRBV14,TRBJ1-2,NA,TGTGCCAGCAGCCAAGGAGCGGCAGGGCAGTATGGCTACACCTTC,CASSQGAAGQYGYTF
NA,TRBV12-3/TRBV12-4,TRBJ2-5,TRBD2,TGTGCCAGCAGCCCGACTAGCGGGGGGACCAGAGAGACCCAGTACTTC,CASSPTSGGTRETQYF
NA,TRBV7-9,TRBJ1-6,TRBD1,TGTGCCAGCAGACCGACAGGGGGCATGCATAATTCACCCCTCCACTTT,CASRPTGGMHNSPLHF
NA,TRBV20-1,TRBJ2-5,NA,TGCAGTGCTTTTAACAGGCGCGAGGAGACCCAGTACTTC,CSAFNRREETQYF
NA,TRBV15,TRBJ1-6,NA,TGTGCCACCAGCAGCGACGGTACCACCTTGGTTTCACCCCTCCACTTT,CATSSDGTTLVSPLHF
few,TRBV4-3,TRBJ1-2,NA,TGCGCCAGCAGCCAAGATCTTATTGCTAACTATGGCTACACCTTC,CASSQDLIANYGYTF
few,TRBV2,TRBJ2-5,TRBD2,TGTGCCAGCAGTGTGGGGGAGACTAGCGGCCAAGAGACCCAGTACTTC,CASSVGETSGQETQYF
NA,TRBV6-1,TRBJ1-6,NA,TGTGCCAGCAGTGAAAGGACAGCAAATTCACCCCTCCACTTT,CASSERTANSPLHF
NA,TRBV20-1,TRBJ2-3,NA,TGCAGTGGAGGTCCGGGGTTCGACGATACGCAGTATTTT,CSGGPGFDDTQYF
few,TRBV29-1,TRBJ2-5,TRBD2,TGCAGCGTTGGGCCCTCTAGCGGGGGGGCTGAGACCCAGTACTTC,CSVGPSSGGAETQYF
NA,TRBV2,TRBJ1-2,NA,TGTGCCAGCAGTGCATCCCGGACGGCCGATGGCTACACCTTC,CASSASRTADGYTF
many,TRBV4-2,TRBJ2-5,NA,TGTGCCAGCAGCCAAGCGGTTCAAGAGACCCAGTACTTC,CASSQAVQETQYF
NA,TRBV28,TRBJ2-3,NA,TGTGCCAGCAGTCCGCGGATGTTTAACACAGATACGCAGTATTTT,CASSPRMFNTDTQYF
NA,TRBV29-1,TRBJ1-1,NA,TGCAGCGCCCTAGGACTAACCATGAACACTGAAGCTTTCTTT,CSALGLTMNTEAFF
NA,TRBV12-3/TRBV12-4,TRBJ1-4,NA,TGTGCCAGCAGTGCGGACAGTACTGATGAAAAACTGTTTTTT,CASSADSTDEKLFF
NA,TRBV6-1,TRBJ2-5,NA,TGTGCCAGCAGTGAATCGGTCTGGCGGCAGACCCAGTACTTC,CASSESVWRQTQYF